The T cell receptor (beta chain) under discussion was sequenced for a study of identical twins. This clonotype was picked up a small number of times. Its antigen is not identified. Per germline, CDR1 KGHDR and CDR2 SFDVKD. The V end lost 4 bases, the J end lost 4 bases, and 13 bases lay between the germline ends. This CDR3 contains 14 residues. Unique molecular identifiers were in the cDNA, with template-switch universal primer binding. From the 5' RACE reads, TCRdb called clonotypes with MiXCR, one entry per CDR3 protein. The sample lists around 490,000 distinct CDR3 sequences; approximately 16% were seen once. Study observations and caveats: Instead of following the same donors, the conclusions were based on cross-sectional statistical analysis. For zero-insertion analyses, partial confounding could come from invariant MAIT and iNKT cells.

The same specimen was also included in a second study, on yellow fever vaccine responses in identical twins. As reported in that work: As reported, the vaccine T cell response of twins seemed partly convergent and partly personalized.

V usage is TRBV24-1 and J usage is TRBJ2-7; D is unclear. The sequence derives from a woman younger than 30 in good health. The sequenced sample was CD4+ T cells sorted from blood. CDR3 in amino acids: CATSDPGLVYEQYF. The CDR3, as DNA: TGTGCCACCAGTGACCCCGGTCTCGTATACGAGCAGTACTTC.